The rows below give T cell receptor beta chains drawn from one sample of a study of beta chain features in type 1 diabetes. Profiled with immunoSEQ multiplex PCR; TCRdb holds only in-frame clones, not every one. Here the sample spans hundreds of thousands of clones, around 15% being singletons. Material: naive CD4+ T cells from blood. The receptors here all came from a young man in good health. Each CDR3 is given with its conserved first and last residue. D genes are given only for firm matches. Clone size appears in some rows only: once, few, many, or a class for an expanded clone.

CDR3 DNA: TGCGCCAGCAGCGCGGCAGGTCCCGAGACCCAGTACTTC
CDR3 protein: CASSAAGPETQYF
J gene: TRBJ2-5
clone size: few
V gene: TRBV5-1
D gene: -

CDR3 DNA: TGTGCCAGCAGTGTCGGACTTCCGAGTAATGAGCAGTTCTTC
CDR3 protein: CASSVGLPSNEQFF
J gene: TRBJ2-1
clone size: -
V gene: TRBV2
D gene: -

CDR3 DNA: TGTGCCAGCTCACCGGGTCCATCATACGAGCAGTACTTC
CDR3 protein: CASSPGPSYEQYF
J gene: TRBJ2-7
clone size: -
V gene: TRBV18
D gene: -

CDR3 DNA: TGCAGCGCCGGAACAGGGGACGGGTATCAGCCCCAGCATTTT
CDR3 protein: CSAGTGDGYQPQHF
J gene: TRBJ1-5
clone size: -
V gene: TRBV29-1
D gene: TRBD1

CDR3 DNA: TGTGCCAGCAGAGAGAGCGGGGGGGCTTACAATGAGCAGTTCTTC
CDR3 protein: CASRESGGAYNEQFF
J gene: TRBJ2-1
clone size: few
V gene: TRBV2
D gene: TRBD2

CDR3 DNA: TGTGCCAGTAGTATCCTGGGGGCCAAAAACATTCAGTACTTC
CDR3 protein: CASSILGAKNIQYF
J gene: TRBJ2-4
clone size: few
V gene: TRBV19
D gene: -

CDR3 DNA: TGTGCCAGCAGCGAGACAGGGACAGGAGGGGCAAGGTCCTACAATGAGCAGTTCTTC
CDR3 protein: CASSETGTGGARSYNEQFF
J gene: TRBJ2-1
clone size: -
V gene: TRBV9
D gene: TRBD1

CDR3 DNA: TGTGCCAGCAGTCCTCTAGGATCCGACTCCTACGAGCAGTACTTC
CDR3 protein: CASSPLGSDSYEQYF
J gene: TRBJ2-7
clone size: few
V gene: TRBV27
D gene: -

CDR3 DNA: TGCGCCAGCAGCTGGGGGAACACTGAAGCTTTCTTT
CDR3 protein: CASSWGNTEAFF
J gene: TRBJ1-1
clone size: few
V gene: TRBV5-1
D gene: -

CDR3 DNA: TGTGCCAGCAACCGGATAGACACAGATACGCAGTATTTT
CDR3 protein: CASNRIDTDTQYF
J gene: TRBJ2-3
clone size: -
V gene: TRBV28
D gene: -

CDR3 DNA: TGTGCCAGCAGTTTTGGGACAGGGAAAGTAGGCGGCTACACCTTC
CDR3 protein: CASSFGTGKVGGYTF
J gene: TRBJ1-2
clone size: -
V gene: TRBV4-2
D gene: TRBD1

CDR3 DNA: TGTGCCAGCAGTTTAACCGGGACAAGTAATGAAAAACTGTTTTTT
CDR3 protein: CASSLTGTSNEKLFF
J gene: TRBJ1-4
clone size: -
V gene: TRBV2
D gene: -

CDR3 DNA: TGTGCCAGCAGTGTAGAAGGGGGACTAGCGGGACGGAATGAGCAGTTCTTC
CDR3 protein: CASSVEGGLAGRNEQFF
J gene: TRBJ2-1
clone size: -
V gene: TRBV2
D gene: TRBD2

CDR3 DNA: TGTGCCAGCAGCCATCCTGGGAGAGAGACCCAGTACTTC
CDR3 protein: CASSHPGRETQYF
J gene: TRBJ2-5
clone size: few
V gene: TRBV11-2
D gene: -

CDR3 DNA: TGTGCCAGCAGGGTAAACAGGGGGAACACTGAAGCTTTCTTT
CDR3 protein: CASRVNRGNTEAFF
J gene: TRBJ1-1
clone size: few
V gene: TRBV6-5
D gene: TRBD1

CDR3 DNA: TGCAGCGTTGGACCGGGACAGGGCTCCTACGAGCAGTACTTC
CDR3 protein: CSVGPGQGSYEQYF
J gene: TRBJ2-7
clone size: few
V gene: TRBV29-1
D gene: TRBD1

CDR3 DNA: TGTGCCAGTTTATTCTGGGTGGGCAATCAGCCCCAGCATTTT
CDR3 protein: CASLFWVGNQPQHF
J gene: TRBJ1-5
clone size: -
V gene: TRBV19
D gene: -

CDR3 DNA: TGTGCCAGCAGCGTGTCAGGGTTTACGCAGTACTTC
CDR3 protein: CASSVSGFTQYF
J gene: TRBJ2-7
clone size: few
V gene: TRBV13
D gene: -

CDR3 DNA: TGCGCCAGCAGCGCACAGGGAGATGAAGGCTACACCTTC
CDR3 protein: CASSAQGDEGYTF
J gene: TRBJ1-2
clone size: -
V gene: TRBV5-1
D gene: -

CDR3 DNA: TGTGCCAGCAGCGTAGACGGGAGGTCCTCCTACGAGCAGTACTTC
CDR3 protein: CASSVDGRSSYEQYF
J gene: TRBJ2-7
clone size: few
V gene: TRBV9
D gene: TRBD2

CDR3 DNA: TGCGCCAGCAGCTTGACTCACGGGGAGCTGTTTTTT
CDR3 protein: CASSLTHGELFF
J gene: TRBJ2-2
clone size: few
V gene: TRBV5-1
D gene: -

CDR3 DNA: TGCAGCGTTGGTCGACAGGCCTCGAACACCGGGGAGCTGTTTTTT
CDR3 protein: CSVGRQASNTGELFF
J gene: TRBJ2-2
clone size: -
V gene: TRBV29-1
D gene: -

CDR3 DNA: TGTGCCAGCAAGACTAGCGGGGGGCAAGAGACCCAGTACTTC
CDR3 protein: CASKTSGGQETQYF
J gene: TRBJ2-5
clone size: -
V gene: TRBV6-5
D gene: TRBD2

CDR3 DNA: TGTGCCAGCAGGCCGACGGGTACGCAGTATTTT
CDR3 protein: CASRPTGTQYF
J gene: TRBJ2-3
clone size: -
V gene: TRBV2
D gene: -

CDR3 DNA: TGTGCCAGCAGCGTAGATCCAGGGCAAAATCAGCCCCAGCATTTT
CDR3 protein: CASSVDPGQNQPQHF
J gene: TRBJ1-5
clone size: few
V gene: TRBV9
D gene: -

CDR3 DNA: TGTGCCAGCAGTGTGACAGGTTGGGGTGAGCAGTTCTTC
CDR3 protein: CASSVTGWGEQFF
J gene: TRBJ2-1
clone size: -
V gene: TRBV25-1
D gene: -

CDR3 DNA: TGTGCCAGCAGTTCGAAGGACAGGGGTTGGTACACTGAAGCTTTCTTT
CDR3 protein: CASSSKDRGWYTEAFF
J gene: TRBJ1-1
clone size: -
V gene: TRBV28
D gene: TRBD1

CDR3 DNA: TGTGCCAGTAGGTACAGGGAATTTGAGGGCTACACCTTC
CDR3 protein: CASRYREFEGYTF
J gene: TRBJ1-2
clone size: -
V gene: TRBV19
D gene: -

CDR3 DNA: TGCGCCAGCAGCTGGCAGGGAGGGGGCACTGAAGCTTTCTTT
CDR3 protein: CASSWQGGGTEAFF
J gene: TRBJ1-1
clone size: -
V gene: TRBV5-1
D gene: -

CDR3 DNA: TGCGCCAGCCTAGCCCTCAACAGGGGTTATACTGAAGCTTTCTTT
CDR3 protein: CASLALNRGYTEAFF
J gene: TRBJ1-1
clone size: few
V gene: TRBV23-1
D gene: TRBD1

CDR3 DNA: TGTGCCTCGACAGGGAACAATCAGCCCCAGCATTTT
CDR3 protein: CASTGNNQPQHF
J gene: TRBJ1-5
clone size: -
V gene: TRBV30
D gene: TRBD1

CDR3 DNA: TGTGCCAGCAGCAATGGGGGCGCCGGCTACGAGCAGTACTTC
CDR3 protein: CASSNGGAGYEQYF
J gene: TRBJ2-7
clone size: few
V gene: TRBV7-3
D gene: -

CDR3 DNA: TGTGCCAGCAGCTTCGGGGGCAAGGAAAACATTCAGTACTTC
CDR3 protein: CASSFGGKENIQYF
J gene: TRBJ2-4
clone size: few
V gene: TRBV7-2
D gene: -

CDR3 DNA: TGCAGCGGTCGGACTGTTGAGCAGTTCTTC
CDR3 protein: CSGRTVEQFF
J gene: TRBJ2-1
clone size: -
V gene: TRBV29-1
D gene: -

CDR3 DNA: TGTGCCAGTAGTATCGGACGGAGCTCCTACGAGCAGTACTTC
CDR3 protein: CASSIGRSSYEQYF
J gene: TRBJ2-7
clone size: -
V gene: TRBV19
D gene: -

CDR3 DNA: TGTGCCAGCAGCCAAGTTACAGGGGGCCCCACCGGGGAGCTGTTTTTT
CDR3 protein: CASSQVTGGPTGELFF
J gene: TRBJ2-2
clone size: -
V gene: TRBV4-2
D gene: TRBD1

CDR3 DNA: TGTGCCAGCAGCTTAGGGTCAGGGGGGTTGGATACGCAGTATTTT
CDR3 protein: CASSLGSGGLDTQYF
J gene: TRBJ2-3
clone size: few
V gene: TRBV7-2
D gene: -

CDR3 DNA: TGTGCCAGCAGCTTCTCCGGGGCAACTAATGAAAAACTGTTTTTT
CDR3 protein: CASSFSGATNEKLFF
J gene: TRBJ1-4
clone size: few
V gene: TRBV7-9
D gene: -

CDR3 DNA: TGTGCCTGGTCAAGCGGGGGTATTGGAGATACGCAGTATTTT
CDR3 protein: CAWSSGGIGDTQYF
J gene: TRBJ2-3
clone size: few
V gene: TRBV30
D gene: TRBD2

CDR3 DNA: TGTGCCAGCAGCACGCGCACAGGGACCCCGGATACGCAGTATTTT
CDR3 protein: CASSTRTGTPDTQYF
J gene: TRBJ2-3
clone size: few
V gene: TRBV7-2
D gene: -

CDR3 DNA: TGTGCCACCAGCAGACGGGATTCCTACGAGCAGTACTTC
CDR3 protein: CATSRRDSYEQYF
J gene: TRBJ2-7
clone size: -
V gene: TRBV15
D gene: -